Listed below are T cell receptor beta chains from one sample, sequenced in a study of blood T cells in healthy people across ages. TCRdb analysed the 5' RACE reads with MiXCR anew, one entry per CDR3 protein. The sample gives around 1,100,000 distinct CDR3 sequences, around two fifths of which show up once; roughly 13% is in the top ten. Sequenced material: blood. The receptor source for this set is a man aged 18 to 29 in good health. Each CDR3 is given with its conserved first and last residue. A D gene is named only where the DNA matches it firmly. Rows may omit the clone size; those that give it use once, few, many or a size class.

d_call j_call clone_size v_call cdr3_aa cdr3_nt
NA TRBJ2-1 NA TRBV6-5 CASRTSLPYNEQFF TGTGCCAGCAGAACTAGCCTTCCCTACAATGAGCAGTTCTTC
NA TRBJ1-1 NA TRBV5-1 CASGGEGLNTEAFF TGCGCCAGCGGTGGAGAGGGCCTGAACACTGAAGCTTTCTTT
TRBD1 TRBJ1-2 many TRBV20-1 CSAMTGGDYGYTF TGCAGTGCTATGACAGGGGGGGACTATGGCTACACCTTC
NA TRBJ1-2 NA TRBV20-1 CSARDQRRGGRLYGYTF TGCAGTGCTAGAGATCAAAGGAGGGGGGGGCGTCTCTATGGCTACACCTTC
NA TRBJ1-2 NA TRBV7-9 CTSSSGQLDYGYTF TGTACCAGCAGCTCAGGACAGCTAGATTATGGCTACACCTTC
NA TRBJ1-6 NA TRBV20-1 CNARDLGNSYNSPLHF TGCAATGCTAGAGATTTGGGGAACTCCTATAATTCACCCCTCCACTTT
NA TRBJ2-1 NA TRBV6-5 CASSYPRMGGNYNEQFF TGTGCCAGCAGTTACCCGCGAATGGGGGGAAACTACAATGAGCAGTTCTTC
NA TRBJ1-1 NA TRBV4-1 CASSQHPDGQLEAFF TGCGCCAGCAGCCAGCACCCAGACGGCCAGCTTGAAGCTTTCTTT
NA TRBJ2-7 few TRBV20-1 CSARTVQRPSYEQYF TGCAGTGCTAGGACCGTCCAGCGGCCCTCCTACGAGCAGTACTTC
NA TRBJ2-7 NA TRBV7-2 CASSFSSSSYEQYF TGTGCCAGCAGCTTTTCCTCCTCCTCCTACGAGCAGTACTTC
TRBD2 TRBJ2-1 NA TRBV2 CASDSRTSGPYNEQFF TGTGCCAGTGATAGCCGGACTAGCGGACCGTACAATGAGCAGTTCTTC
TRBD2 TRBJ2-5 NA TRBV9 CASSVERLAGGKETQYF TGTGCCAGCAGCGTGGAACGACTAGCGGGGGGAAAAGAGACCCAGTACTTC
TRBD1 TRBJ1-5 few TRBV4-1 CASSQDGRGSNQPQHF TGCGCCAGCAGCCAAGATGGCAGGGGGAGCAATCAGCCCCAGCATTTT
TRBD1 TRBJ1-6 NA TRBV18 CASSEDRGNNSPLHF TGTGCCAGCTCGGAGGACAGGGGAAATAATTCACCCCTCCACTTT
NA TRBJ1-1 once TRBV5-1 CASSLAVTDENTGAFF TGCGCCAGCAGCTTGGCCGTCACAGACGAAAACACTGGAGCTTTCTTT
TRBD1 TRBJ1-2 NA TRBV20-1 CSGQGDSEGYGYTF TGCAGTGGTCAAGGGGACAGTGAGGGCTATGGCTACACCTTC
TRBD2 TRBJ2-7 NA TRBV12-3/TRBV12-4 CASNPSAGGPTYEQYF TGTGCCAGCAACCCATCAGCGGGGGGGCCTACCTACGAGCAGTACTTC
NA TRBJ2-7 NA TRBV6-6 CASSRGTALVDEQYF TGTGCCAGCAGTCGGGGGACAGCCTTAGTCGACGAGCAGTACTTC
TRBD2 TRBJ2-1 NA TRBV28 CASSDPSAGREQFF TGTGCCAGCAGTGACCCCTCAGCGGGGAGAGAGCAGTTCTTC
NA TRBJ1-1 few TRBV5-1 CASSLSSGDNTEAFF TGCGCCAGCAGCTTGTCATCGGGGGACAACACTGAAGCTTTCTTT
NA TRBJ1-2 NA TRBV12-3/TRBV12-4 CASSVVRRNYGYTF TGTGCCAGCAGTGTAGTTCGGCGAAACTATGGCTACACCTTC
NA TRBJ1-4 NA TRBV5-1 CASSLEQGPNEKLFF TGCGCCAGCAGCTTGGAACAGGGCCCTAATGAAAAACTGTTTTTT
NA TRBJ2-3 once TRBV12-3/TRBV12-4 CASSLSESADMQYF TGTGCCAGCAGTTTAAGCGAGAGTGCAGATATGCAGTATTTT
NA TRBJ1-1 NA TRBV5-6 CASSRQLTEAFF TGTGCCAGCAGCCGACAGCTTACTGAAGCTTTCTTT
TRBD2 TRBJ2-3 few TRBV7-2 CASSLEAGGLTDTQYF TGTGCCAGCAGCTTAGAGGCGGGGGGACTCACAGATACGCAGTATTTT
NA TRBJ1-1 NA TRBV11-1 CASSSLPGNTEAFF TGTGCCAGCAGCTCGCTCCCGGGGAACACTGAAGCTTTCTTT
NA TRBJ1-1 NA TRBV5-1 CASSLGGRPPPPNTEAFF TGCGCCAGCAGCTTGGGGGGCAGGCCACCTCCCCCTAACACTGAAGCTTTCTTT
NA TRBJ1-2 NA TRBV6-5 CASRLGLANYGYTF TGTGCCAGCAGATTAGGTTTAGCTAACTATGGCTACACCTTC
NA TRBJ2-3 few TRBV9 CASSVGEDTQYF TGTGCCAGCAGCGTAGGGGAAGATACGCAGTATTTT
TRBD1 TRBJ1-4 NA TRBV4-3 CASSQDSSPGGNEKLFF TGCGCCAGCAGCCAAGATTCGAGCCCAGGGGGAAATGAAAAACTGTTTTTT
NA TRBJ2-1 NA TRBV9 CASSPVGARYNEQFF TGTGCCAGCAGCCCGGTGGGGGCTCGGTACAATGAGCAGTTCTTC
NA TRBJ2-2 NA TRBV6-6 CASSHPDGNTGELFF TGTGCCAGCAGCCATCCGGACGGCAACACCGGGGAGCTGTTTTTT
TRBD1 TRBJ2-7 NA TRBV9 CASSVGQGNLNEQYF TGTGCCAGCAGCGTAGGACAGGGCAATTTGAATGAGCAGTACTTC
NA TRBJ1-4 NA TRBV6-6 CASSYAGDNEKLFF TGTGCCAGCAGTTACGCAGGGGACAATGAAAAACTGTTTTTT
NA TRBJ1-1 once TRBV7-2 CASNEGGPTRHTEAFF TGTGCCAGCAACGAAGGAGGCCCTACGAGGCACACTGAAGCTTTCTTT
TRBD2 TRBJ2-1 NA TRBV20-1 CSASGTKWYNEQFF TGCAGTGCTAGTGGGACTAAGTGGTACAATGAGCAGTTCTTC
NA TRBJ2-1 few TRBV6-2/TRBV6-3 CASSYSGGINEQFF TGTGCCAGCAGTTACTCGGGGGGCATCAATGAGCAGTTCTTC
TRBD1 TRBJ1-2 NA TRBV10-3 CATVYGTGDGYTF TGTGCCACCGTTTATGGGACAGGGGATGGCTACACCTTC
TRBD1 TRBJ1-1 NA TRBV20-1 CSALRGQQNTEAFF TGCAGTGCTCTCAGGGGACAGCAGAACACTGAAGCTTTCTTT
NA TRBJ1-5 NA TRBV3-1 CASSQVNQPQHF TGTGCCAGCAGCCAAGTTAATCAGCCCCAGCATTTT
TRBD1 TRBJ1-2 many TRBV18 CASSKTGDDGYTF TGTGCCAGCTCAAAGACAGGGGATGATGGCTACACCTTC
NA TRBJ1-1 NA TRBV7-6 CASSVEASRGTEAFF TGTGCCAGCAGCGTAGAGGCCAGCAGGGGCACTGAAGCTTTCTTT
NA TRBJ2-4 few TRBV25-1 CASSEYSQGLAKNIQYF TGTGCCAGCAGTGAATATAGCCAGGGCCTAGCCAAAAACATTCAGTACTTC
NA TRBJ2-7 NA TRBV6-2/TRBV6-3 CASSVGTPLEQYF TGTGCCAGCAGTGTGGGGACTCCCCTCGAGCAGTACTTC
TRBD2 TRBJ2-1 NA TRBV20-1 CSASGLADYNEQFF TGCAGTGCTTCGGGACTAGCGGATTACAATGAGCAGTTCTTC
NA TRBJ2-3 NA TRBV12-3/TRBV12-4 CACSFVTDTQYF TGTGCCTGCAGTTTCGTAACAGATACGCAGTATTTT
NA TRBJ1-2 once TRBV12-3/TRBV12-4 CASSLNPRGGYTF TGTGCCAGCAGCCTAAACCCTCGGGGTGGCTACACCTTC
TRBD1 TRBJ2-2 NA TRBV7-2 CASSQDRAKAGELFF TGTGCCAGCAGCCAAGACAGGGCGAAGGCCGGGGAGCTGTTTTTT
NA TRBJ2-2 NA TRBV2 CASSFRGPQPPTGELFF TGTGCCAGCAGTTTCAGGGGTCCCCAACCGCCGACCGGGGAGCTGTTTTTT
NA TRBJ2-7 NA TRBV20-1 CSATFPGQISYEQDF TGCAGTGCCACATTTCCCGGACAGATTTCTTACGAGCAGGACTTC
NA TRBJ2-3 NA TRBV10-3 CAISAGENTQYF TGTGCCATCAGTGCGGGGGAAAATACGCAGTATTTT
NA TRBJ2-2 few TRBV12-3/TRBV12-4 CASSSSGRRNTGELFF NA
NA TRBJ2-5 few TRBV27 CASSQGDKQETQYF TGTGCCAGCAGCCAAGGGGACAAACAAGAGACCCAGTACTTC
NA TRBJ2-1 NA TRBV13 CASSDRDLYNEQFF TGTGCCAGCAGCGACCGGGACCTTTACAATGAGCAGTTCTTC